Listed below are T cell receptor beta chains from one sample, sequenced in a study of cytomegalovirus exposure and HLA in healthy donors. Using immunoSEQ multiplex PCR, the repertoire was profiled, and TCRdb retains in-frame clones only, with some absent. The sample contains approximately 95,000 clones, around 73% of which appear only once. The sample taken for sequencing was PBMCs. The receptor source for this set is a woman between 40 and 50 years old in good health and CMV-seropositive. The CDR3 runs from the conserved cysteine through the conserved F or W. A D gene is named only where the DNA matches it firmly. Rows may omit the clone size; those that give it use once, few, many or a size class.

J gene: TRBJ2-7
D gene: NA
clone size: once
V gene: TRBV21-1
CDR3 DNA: TGTGCCAGCATGATGAACGGGACAGGGGGCGAGCAGTACTTC
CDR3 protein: CASMMNGTGGEQYF

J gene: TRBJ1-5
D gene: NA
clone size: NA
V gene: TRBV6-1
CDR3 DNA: TGTGCCAGCAACTCCGCGGGGGGGCGCGACCAGCCCCAGCATTTT
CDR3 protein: CASNSAGGRDQPQHF

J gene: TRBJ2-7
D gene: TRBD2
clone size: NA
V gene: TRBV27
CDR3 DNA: TGTGCCAGCAGTATTGGGACTAGTGGCAACGAGCAGTACTTC
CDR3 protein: CASSIGTSGNEQYF

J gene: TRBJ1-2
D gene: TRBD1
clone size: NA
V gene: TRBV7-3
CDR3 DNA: TGTGCCAGCAGCGTAACAGGGGGCAACTATGGCTACACCTTC
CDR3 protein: CASSVTGGNYGYTF

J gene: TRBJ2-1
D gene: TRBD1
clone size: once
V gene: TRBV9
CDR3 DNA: TGTGCCAGCAGCGCACTCACAGGGGTAGCCTACAATGAGCAGTTCTTC
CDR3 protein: CASSALTGVAYNEQFF

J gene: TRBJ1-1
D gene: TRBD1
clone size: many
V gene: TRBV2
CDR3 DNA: TGTGCCAGCGAACAGGGGGTTGGCACTGAAGCTTTCTTT
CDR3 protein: CASEQGVGTEAFF

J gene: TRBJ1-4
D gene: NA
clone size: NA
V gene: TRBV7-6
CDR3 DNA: TGTGCCAGCAGCCTACAGTGGGATGAAAAACTGTTTTTT
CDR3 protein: CASSLQWDEKLFF

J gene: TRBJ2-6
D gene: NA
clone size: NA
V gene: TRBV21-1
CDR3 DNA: TGTGCCAGCAGCAAAGAACAGGGTGAGCGGGCCAACGTCCTGACTTTC
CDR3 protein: CASSKEQGERANVLTF

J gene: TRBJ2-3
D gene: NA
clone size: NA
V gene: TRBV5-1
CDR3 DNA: TGCGCCAGCAGCTTCCGGGAGTTCCCAGATACGCAGTATTTT
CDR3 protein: CASSFREFPDTQYF

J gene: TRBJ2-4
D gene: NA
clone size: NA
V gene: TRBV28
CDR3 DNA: TGTGCCAGCAGTTTACCGGGTTCTGGCATTCAGTACTTC
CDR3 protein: CASSLPGSGIQYF